This TCR beta chain was profiled in a study of shared T cell receptors in the human thymus (dated by TCRdb to about 2021). Some background on the complete study: The study examined how the human thymus generates shared, self-reactive T-cell receptor alpha chains.

Preparation of the library involved the immunoSEQ multiplex PCR assay. The immuneACCESS repertoire file appears here via TCRdb, limited to in-frame rearrangements. These files lack a portion of the clones; in checked studies, under half of the deficit traces to unresolved V genes, and the cause of the others is not known. In all, the sample holds 540,000 or so clones, and about 84% of those were seen once. Jointly, the top ten make up about 0.013% of the sample. The germline V and J ends show losses of 4 bases and 1 base respectively, and no gene match explains 4 bases of the junction. The CDR3 covers 16 residues, taking in both the cysteine and the phenylalanine. Of all the DNA, just the CDR3 is kept, 48 bases in frame from base 1. CDR1 is given as LGHNA and CDR2 as YSLEER, both from the germline V gene. About this clone itself: It lacks a known antigen. No base quality information exists; no much larger clone differs at one position.

These data are also associated with another study on human thymus T cells. Looking at the second paper: Donors were immunologically healthy infants undergoing open corrective cardiac surgery for congenital heart defects in Finland. Thymus tissue was obtained as surgical resects removed during corrective cardiac surgery. Usage of V and J gene segments appeared to be biased in both the thymic and the peripheral blood repertoires. According to the related research, thymic TCR repertoires were highly overlapping among unrelated individuals. The study characterized TCR alpha and beta repertoires from about 8 infant thymus samples and four related peripheral blood samples. The cohort included about 6 male and a couple of female infants, with donor ages spanning 7 to 244 days. After being mechanically released from the tissue, thymocytes were kept at -70 degrees C in pellets of about 9.5-30 million cells. A QIAsymphony instrument was used to extract genomic DNA from frozen cell pellets. The immunoSEQ multiplex PCR assay was used to amplify the TCRB and TCRAD loci from a standardized amount of quality-controlled genomic DNA. The amplicons covered the V(D)J region and were long enough to include the CDR3 and to identify the V and J genes. Amplicon sequencing was performed on an Illumina platform through the commercial immunoSEQ service. Corrections for primer bias and sequencing errors followed previously described methods, while TCRAD and TCRB definitions were based on the IMGT database. Repertoires were analysed with immunoSEQ Analyzer 3.0 and VDJTools, covering basic statistics, V/J segment usage, diversity estimates, rarefaction and pairwise overlap. To estimate diversity, the Chao1, ChaoE, Efron-Thisted, Shannon and inverse Simpson indices were applied, and diversity was also estimated on datasets down-sampled to the smallest sample. Repertoire overlap was determined by strict matching of CDR3 nucleotide sequence, V gene and J gene, and Jaccard-based multidimensional scaling clustering was applied. On average, thymus samples gave 650,000 to 850,000 unique TCRB clonotypes, whereas blood samples gave about 92,000.

This TCR was recovered from a boy in the first two years of life with a congenital heart defect. Donor details come from another sample of the same person, matched by shared clones. This sequence uses TRBV4-3 and TRBJ2-1, and 10 junctional nucleotides match TRBD2. The sequencing input was thymocytes. CDR3 sequence: CASSPQREGSYNEQFF. The nucleotide sequence reads TGCGCCAGCAGCCCCCAGCGGGAGGGGTCCTACAATGAGCAGTTCTTC.